These 9 T cell receptor beta chains share one sample of origin, sequenced in a study of blood T cell repertoires in COVID-19. Sequencing was performed with immunoSEQ multiplex PCR; in TCRdb, only in-frame clones are kept and a portion is missing. This sample has about 170,000 clones, with about 85% found just once. Material: peripheral blood. The receptors stem from an older man with COVID-19, enrolled during active disease.

V is TRBV6-6 and J is TRBJ1-4; D ambiguous. The length of the CDR3 is 15 residues. The germline V and J ends were trimmed by 2 bases and 4 bases, with 11 bases remaining between them. Germline assignment: CDR1 MNHNY and CDR2 SVGAGI (reference sequence). The CDR3 protein is CASSYESGGNEKLFF. CDR3 sequence (DNA): TGTGCCAGCAGTTACGAATCGGGAGGTAATGAAAAACTGTTTTTT.

This chain joins TRBV10-1 and TRBJ2-2; 8 nucleotides agree with TRBD1. Per germline, CDR1 WNHNN and CDR2 SYGVQD (reference sequence). The V segment lost 4 bases and the J segment 4 bases; nucleotides outside the gene matches: 2. The CDR3 spans 14 residues. The CDR3 DNA is TGCGCCAGCAGTGCCGGGACAGGCACCGGGGAGCTGTTTTTT. It translates to CASSAGTGTGELFF.

The chain carries TRBV9 and TRBJ2-1; 9 bases are shared with TRBD2. CDR1 and CDR2 (germline): SGDLS, YYNGEE. The CDR3 spans 14 residues. V was pared by 0 bases and J by 10 bases, with 5 bases of the junction left unmatched. Here the CDR3 reads CASSVGSGGGEQFF. The CDR3 bases are TGTGCCAGCAGCGTAGGTAGCGGGGGAGGAGAGCAGTTCTTC.

The rearrangement uses TRBV7-2 and TRBJ2-1; D is possibly TRBD2 (7 bases). This CDR3 has 14 residues. In germline, CDR1 is SGHTA, CDR2 FQGNSA. V was cut by 7 bases and J by 9 bases, with 19 bases left in between. CDR3 nucleotides: TGTGCCAGCACCCCCAGCCCGGGGGGCGGTGAGCAGTTCTTC. Its translation: CASTPSPGGGEQFF.

The J gene is TRBJ1-2, the V gene TRBV5-1, with 8 bases identical to TRBD1. This CDR3 is 14 amino acids long. The germline CDR1 and CDR2 sequences are SGHRS and YFSETQ. Trimming cost V 4 bases and J 3 bases; bases outside gene matches: 5. The CDR3: CASSPSTGDYGYTF. The CDR3 DNA is TGCGCCAGCAGCCCGTCGACAGGGGACTATGGCTACACCTTC.

J is TRBJ1-2 and V is TRBV18; D is unresolved. Germline V CDR1 and CDR2: KGHSH, LQKENI. The CDR3 has 13 amino acids. V lost 0 bases to trimming and J lost 7 bases, with 9 bases between them. The CDR3 nucleotides are TGTGCCAGCTCACCACCCTATTCCGGTGGCTACACCTTC. The encoded protein is CASSPPYSGGYTF.

The gene calls are TRBV9 and TRBJ2-1; the match to TRBD1 covers 7 bases. The V gene end was trimmed by 6 bases and the J gene end by 7 bases; junction bases not matched to a gene: 7. Germline CDR1 is SGDLS and CDR2 is YYNGEE. The CDR3 totals 13 residues. The CDR3 sequence is CASTPGTENEQFF. The DNA of the CDR3 is TGTGCCAGCACCCCCGGGACAGAGAATGAGCAGTTCTTC.

This chain connects TRBV7-9 to TRBJ2-7, with 7 bases identical to TRBD1. Trimming cost V 1 base and J 9 bases; bases outside gene matches: 12. CDR3 size: 15 residues. Germline assignment: CDR1 SEHNR and CDR2 FQNEAQ (reference sequence). CDR3 loop: CASSLVRQGYEWQYF. CDR3 DNA: TGTGCCAGCAGCTTAGTTCGACAGGGATACGAGTGGCAGTACTTC.

The chain is built from TRBV5-1 and TRBJ1-2, with 11 bases fitting TRBD1. This CDR3 has 15 residues. V trimming: 4 bases; J trimming: 4 bases; junction bases outside the gene matches: 6. CDR1 SGHRS and CDR2 YFSETQ come from the germline V gene. CDR3 DNA: TGCGCCAGCAGCATAGGGACAGGGGGGCCCTATGGCTACACCTTC. This encodes CASSIGTGGPYGYTF.